This T cell receptor beta chain is from a study of blood T cell repertoires in COVID-19. Two negative PCRs, clearance, or symptom resolution were required of recovered Cohort 3 donors. Losses at the gene ends were 10 bases for V and 6 bases for J; bases not matched to a gene: 9. Per the germline V gene, CDR1 is MDHEN and CDR2 is SYDVKM. The CDR3 loop spans 13 amino acids. As processed by the authors: Amplifying reference gene primers gave estimates of nucleated cell counts. Generated by immunoSEQ multiplex PCR, the TCRdb table keeps only in-frame clones and is missing some. D and trimming were read from the DNA, whereas the V and J calls and clone size are those reported in that table. The sample holds fewer than 500,000 clones, roughly 87% seen once.

The clonotype originates from a woman aged 18-29 years who had recovered from COVID-19. The rearrangement links TRBV28 to TRBJ2-3; TRBD1 matches at 8 bases. Source material: PBMCs or T cells enriched from blood (not recorded which). This CDR3 is CATHDRGRDTQYF. Here the CDR3 DNA reads TGTGCCACCCACGACAGGGGCCGGGATACGCAGTATTTT.